This TCR beta chain came from a study of beta chain features in type 1 diabetes. Points from the study as a whole: The study found moderately but significantly shorter TCRB CDR3s in all four CD4+ subsets of Type 1 diabetes patients.

Isolated RNA was reverse transcribed in full, so expressed TCRB transcripts were sequenced. Libraries were prepared by immunoSEQ multiplex PCR; TCRdb keeps only in-frame clonotypes and omits some of them. The top ten clones hold approximately 0.042% of a sample with more than 550,000 clones, over 12% of them seen once. The CDR3 loop spans 12 amino acids. In germline, CDR1 is MNHEY, CDR2 SVGAGI. With V trimmed by 5 bases and J by 14 bases, 6 bases remained unmatched. This clone appeared a few times. Its antigen is not known. The genes are TRBV6-5 and TRBJ1-6; TRBD1 agrees at 7 bases. The source material was naive CD4+ T cells from blood. The source is a man aged 18 to 35 with type 1 diabetes. The DNA of the CDR3 is TGTGCCAGCAGTGAACAGGGGAGGACCCTCCACTTT. Translated: CASSEQGRTLHF.